Here is one T cell receptor beta chain with its context. The data were produced by immunoSEQ multiplex PCR, yet TCRdb's version contains in-frame clones alone and is incomplete. Of over 75,000 clones in the sample, around 80% were seen once. Starting 14 to 28 days after autologous transplant, ipilimumab 1 mg/kg was given. Dosing: nivolumab 3 mg/kg IV, weeks 1, 4, 7, 10, then every two weeks to week 26. This entry belongs to a study of ipilimumab plus nivolumab after autologous stem cell transplantation. The origin of this receptor is a male donor with diffuse large B-cell lymphoma. The sample in question was PBMCs, obtained in a trial of ipilimumab plus nivolumab as post-transplant consolidation.

DNA of the CDR3: TGTGCCAGCAGTATCCTCAAACAAAGGGAGCAGTACTTC. Translation gives CASSILKQREQYF. The rearrangement joins TRBV25-1 to TRBJ2-7; D gene unclear. Germline V gene data show CDR1 as MGHDK and CDR2 as SYGVNS. This CDR3 comprises 13 residues. V was clipped by 5 bases and J by 7 bases, with 15 bases between them.